This T cell receptor beta chain was captured in a study of cytomegalovirus exposure and HLA in healthy donors (dated by TCRdb to 2017 to 2019). Turning to the overall study: In an earlier analysis of some 550 of the donors, approximately 300 Gb of sequence data and 90 million to 120 million unique TCR beta sequences from about 179 million T cells were reported. Roughly 320 gigabases of sequencing data and around 80 million unique TCR sequences made up an early release that covered several hundred HLA-typed donors. Of the 350 to 450 genotyped donors, 65% to 90% were placed in the genetic ancestry cluster associated with self-reported Caucasian donors. The study aimed to test whether cataloging public T cell receptors could reveal signatures of past pathogen exposure. The T cell repertoires of 700 or so subjects were profiled by immunosequencing and related to cytomegalovirus serostatus. A separate validation cohort of roughly 120 different subjects was used in addition to the 666-subject first cohort. To predict cytomegalovirus infection status, the study brought together high-throughput TCR immunosequencing, statistical association of individual TCRs with disease status, and machine learning. A later analysis re-analyzed previously published TCR beta repertoires from roughly 600 donors and added high-resolution HLA genotyping to study TCR occurrence patterns. In the later analysis, no new phenotypic data were used to find candidate immune exposures; instead, reliance was placed on TCR beta sequences and their occurrence across donors. To decide whether each TCR beta V gene segment behaved as functional or pseudogenic, an earlier analysis of over 500 of the donors relied on high-throughput TCR beta sequencing. Donor age, sex, ethnicity and CMV serostatus were compiled alongside the repertoire data. Genome-wide SNP genotypes for about 65% of the 666 donors were used in a later genetic analysis, which treated that subset as a discovery cohort. All discovery cohort repertoires had been generated using a single sequencing platform. Both class I and class II loci were covered by HLA typing, at four-digit resolution. Typing coverage differed by locus: A, B, C, DRB1 and DQB1 were typed in about 620-640 donors, DQA1 in about 510, DPA1 in approximately 600, and DPB1 in 472. A few DR-DQ haplotypes were treated as single units for association and clustering because of strong linkage in the cohort. Among about 400 genotyped donors of the cohort, an average of approximately 200,000 unique TCR beta nucleotide sequences was sequenced per donor, of which approximately 19% were non-productive. The study at large found these results: In a later analysis, HLA-associated TCR beta chains showed more clonal expansion and lower generation probabilities than non-associated chains that were equally common. The only immune exposure information available for the cohort was CMV serostatus. Only TCR beta chains were sequenced in this cohort, and the absence of alpha or paired-chain data limited detectable features. In vitro tests confirmed that a few of the cytomegalovirus-associated TCR beta chains recognize cytomegalovirus antigens. Because counts were too low, 15 to 20 rarely observed V segments, including chromosome 9 orphons, were left out of the earlier analysis of several hundred of the donors. A further reported finding was that TCR beta sequences accurately predicted the HLA-A and HLA-B alleles for most subjects in the first cohort. According to a later analysis, most CMV-associated TCR beta chains appeared to be HLA-restricted, and the HLA associations seemed to be driven largely by CMV exposure. A later genetic analysis associated a missense DCLRE1C variant with V-gene and J-gene trimming of TCR beta chains, and an independent cohort replicated the association. An earlier analysis of roughly 570 of the donors showed that most TCR beta V segments appeared in productive rearrangements either about 90% or about 30% of the time, which broadly matched IMGT annotations. The sequencing pipeline was judged likely to have produced a cluster of highly shared sequence variants as a technical artifact. Some IMGT-functional V segments, including TRBV6-2 and TRBV6-3, could not be told apart with the 87-base-pair reads, so those segments were excluded. Several of the top co-occurrence clusters appeared to be linked to parvovirus B19, influenza, CMV and Epstein-Barr virus, according to a later analysis. Across donors, most TCR sequences were observed very rarely, whereas some public TCRs were present in many individuals. In a later analysis, the rate of TCR association differed among HLA loci, with DRB1 alleles having the most associated TCRs and HLA-C alleles having the fewest. According to the authors, the approach could potentially be generalized to other disease states and immunological phenotypes. The study gave a list of 150 to 200 TCR beta chains associated with cytomegalovirus. Correlated functional status among segregating V segments might be attributable to linkage disequilibrium, but an unknown experimental factor could not be ruled out. When HLA alleles, especially DR and DQ, strongly co-occurred, TCR associations were difficult to assign to individual alleles. The presence/absence analyses assumed that sequencing depth was roughly uniform across donors, and that assumption may not be true. Because HLA typing was unavailable for some donors at each locus, only the typed subset was used in association tests. The classifier was reported to diagnose cytomegalovirus status with high specificity and sensitivity in both the original and validation cohorts. At a false discovery rate of 0.05, a later analysis linked about 16,000 TCR beta sequences to specific HLA alleles. In a later genetic analysis, fewer N-insertions in productive TCRs were reported among donors in an Asian-associated ancestry cluster than the roughly 700-donor mean.

Libraries were constructed by the immunoSEQ multiplex PCR assay. For the multiplex PCR, a mixture combining 60 forward primers for TCR Vbeta segments and 13 reverse primers for TCR Jbeta segments was used. The CDR3 region of rearranged TCR beta genes was amplified from genomic DNA by a multiplex PCR assay. Amplified TCR beta libraries were sequenced as 87-base-pair reads on the Illumina HiSeq System. Per the source publication's procedure: A later analysis tallied roughly 80 million unique TCR beta chains across the 610 or so repertoires, and 10 million to 11 million of those chains were shared by two or more donors. Raw reads were error-corrected and collapsed into unique sequences with a nearest-neighbor algorithm that merged closely related sequences to remove PCR and sequencing errors. Alignment of CDR3 sequences to IMGT reference sequences was used to assign V, D and J gene segments. Each retained sequence needed at least a six-nucleotide match to both a V gene segment and a J gene segment. Rearrangements were called productive when the CDR3 lacked stop codons and stayed in frame with V and J; all others were non-productive. CDR3 was defined by IMGT convention, running from the second conserved V-encoded cysteine to the conserved J-encoded phenylalanine. In an earlier analysis of approximately 590 of the donors, sequences lacking an unambiguous match to a single V gene segment were excluded. In an earlier analysis of approximately 560 of the donors, a V segment was called functional when productive rearrangements were above 56.7%, and segregating when the standard deviation between donors exceeded 5%. A statistical classification framework was developed to diagnose cytomegalovirus status using the catalog of TCR beta chain sequences. V and J gene assignment, in a later analysis, came from comparing TCR nucleotide sequences with IMGT/GENE-DB human TR gene sequences. A later analysis assigned CDR3 sequences and most-parsimonious VDJ recombination scenarios with the TCRdist pipeline. A later analysis defined each TCR beta chain by its CDR3 amino acid sequence plus V-gene family, and excluded reads lacking a unique V-gene family. In a later analysis, fewer than 600 highly shared, low-generation-probability nucleotide sequences were removed to address suspected cross-contamination and a sequencing artifact. In a later analysis, a clonal expansion index was calculated for each public chain from normalized within-repertoire ranks of inferred template counts. Generation probabilities in a later analysis came from a VDJ recombination model fitted to out-of-frame rearrangements, and those results were checked against IGoR. A later analysis scored TCR-TCR, TCR-HLA and TCR-CMV co-occurrence with hypergeometric tests, applying a repertoire-size bias correction to TCR pairs. To estimate false discovery rates, a later analysis permuted the HLA or CMV assignments 20 times. In a later analysis, co-occurring TCRs were grouped using DBSCAN, with TCRdist sequence similarity added in when clustering inside HLA-allele-positive subsets. Repertoires with fewer than 30,000 or more than 120,000 public chains, plus five repertoires with anomalous nucleotide sharing, were excluded from co-occurrence clustering. The table was pulled from immuneACCESS by TCRdb, which kept in-frame rearrangements only. Such tables lose some clones; where checked, under half of the loss comes from unresolved V genes, and the rest has no known cause. The D gene and trimming were derived from the DNA, and the V and J assignments and clone size from that table. Recorded for this sample are about 130,000 clones; approximately 74% of them occurred a single time. Under 8.5% of the sample lies in the top ten.

Trimming removed 3 bases from V and 1 base from J, leaving 11 bases between the germline ends. The germline V gene yields SGDLS for CDR1 and YYNGEE for CDR2. The CDR3, cysteine through phenylalanine, is 16 amino acids long. Of all the DNA, just the CDR3 is kept, 48 bases in frame from base 1. The cohort was made up of under 800 healthy bone marrow donors. At the time of sampling, all cohort members were nominally healthy, though unrecorded immune exposures were likely present. The donor tested CMV seronegative, placing the donor among the 300 to 400 seronegative members of the cohort. Each donor provided a peripheral blood sample, and peripheral blood mononuclear cells were used for TCR beta sequencing. Genomic DNA was extracted from the blood cell samples with the Qiagen DNeasy Blood Extraction Kit. Of note for this clone: Its antigen specificity is not known. There are no base qualities to consult, and no much larger clone falls within one base.

The specimen was PBMCs. The sequence derives from a male donor in good health and CMV-seronegative. The chain couples TRBV9 to TRBJ2-6; D gene: possibly TRBD2, on 7 matching bases. The CDR3: CASSARGGSGANVLTF. The DNA sequence follows: TGTGCCAGCAGCGCGAGGGGGGGGTCTGGGGCCAACGTCCTGACTTTC. Where the CDR3 stops, the reference TRBV9 and TRBJ2-6 genes take over; the full variable domain is DSGVTQTPKHLITATGQRVTLRCSPRSGDLSVYWYQQSLDQGLQFLIQYYNGEERAKGNILERFSAQQFPDLHSELNLSSLELGDSALYFCASSARGGSGANVLTFGAGSRLTVL.